Below, 11 T cell receptor beta chains from the same sample are listed, as sequenced in a study of cytomegalovirus exposure and HLA in healthy donors. PCR amplification relied on 60 Vbeta primers (plus 13 Jbeta primers). Measured with immunoSEQ multiplex PCR; TCRdb has only the in-frame clones, and not every one. The repertoire holds 140,000 to 150,000 clones, with approximately 78% as singletons. The sample taken for sequencing was PBMCs. The receptors were gathered from a woman between 18 and 30 years old in good health and CMV-seropositive.

This clone was counted once. The V and J genes are TRBV5-5 and TRBJ2-1; D call uncertain. The CDR3 consists of 15 residues. Germline V gives CDR1 SGHKS, CDR2 YYEKEE (reference sequence). V was pared by 0 bases and J by 0 bases, with 7 bases between. The CDR3 nucleotides read TGTGCCAGCAGCTTGGGCTACGCCTCCTACAATGAGCAGTTCTTC. Protein sequence: CASSLGYASYNEQFF.

To note about this clone: Other DNA variants within this sample encode the same CDR3. The chain is built from TRBV29-1 and TRBJ1-2, with D unresolved. The CDR3 runs to 12 residues. The V end was cut by 0 bases, the J end by 2 bases, with 4 bases between. The germline V gene encodes CDR1 SQVTM and CDR2 ANQGSEA. Written as DNA, the CDR3 is TGCAGCGTTGAAGATTCGAACTATGGCTACACCTTC. This encodes CSVEDSNYGYTF.

This clone showed up just a few times. The J gene is TRBJ1-1, the V gene TRBV13, with 7 bases that match TRBD1. V lost 4 bases, J lost 5 bases, and 7 bases stayed unmatched. Germline assignment: CDR1 PRHDT and CDR2 FYEKMQ (reference sequence). The CDR3 totals 14 residues. The CDR3 sequence: CASSSGDSGTEAFF. CDR3 nucleotide sequence: TGTGCCAGCAGCTCGGGGGACAGCGGTACTGAAGCTTTCTTT.

The table lists this clone with a count of one. The V gene is TRBV6-5, the J gene TRBJ1-1; D might be TRBD1 (5 bases). The CDR3 is made up of 13 amino acids. Germline loops: CDR1 MNHEY, CDR2 SVGAGI. V lost 6 bases and J 1 base, leaving 9 bases between the germline ends. CDR3 sequence: CASSRGGNTEAFF. As DNA, the CDR3 is TGTGCCAGCAGCCGGGGGGGGAACACTGAAGCTTTCTTT.

CDR3 in DNA: TGTGCCACCAGCAGCTCTCCGGGACAGGGGGCGTCGTCACCCCTCCACTTT. Its protein is CATSSSPGQGASSPLHF. V usage is TRBV15 and J usage is TRBJ1-6, with 12 bases aligning to TRBD1. CDR1 is LNHNV and CDR2 is YYDKDF in the germline V gene (reference sequence). CDR3 length: 17 residues. V lost 3 bases, J lost 10 bases, and 10 bases stayed unmatched.

This clone turned up a few times. The rearrangement joins TRBV29-1 to TRBJ1-2; 9 bases are a match to TRBD1. Germline assignment: CDR1 SQVTM and CDR2 ANQGSEA. The J segment lost 4 bases and the V segment lost 3 bases, leaving 6 bases of the junction unmatched. There are 14 residues in the CDR3. The CDR3 sequence is CSVDTGGGAYGYTF. The CDR3 DNA follows: TGCAGCGTTGATACAGGGGGCGGTGCCTATGGCTACACCTTC.

This chain joins TRBV19 and TRBJ1-5, with a weak D call TRBD1 (5 bases). Trimming took off 1 base at V and 9 bases at J, with 13 bases between the two ends. The CDR3 extends over 14 amino acids. Germline V CDR1 and CDR2: LNHDA, SQIVND (reference sequence). Here the CDR3 DNA reads TGTGCCAGTAGTATAGGGACACCCAGAATGCCCCAGCATTTT. Translated, it gives CASSIGTPRMPQHF.

The V gene is TRBV13, the J gene TRBJ2-7; TRBD2 agrees at 14 bases. The germline V gene has CDR1 PRHDT and CDR2 FYEKMQ (reference sequence). After removal of 5 bases from V and 4 bases from J, the junction contained 4 bases not matched to a gene. The CDR3 is made up of 15 amino acids. The CDR3 DNA is TGTGCCAGCAGCAGCGGGACTAGCGGGGGTTACGAGCAGTACTTC. Its translation is CASSSGTSGGYEQYF. Combining the CDR3 with reference TRBV13 and TRBJ2-7 gives the whole variable domain AAGVIQSPRHLIKEKRETATLKCYPIPRHDTVYWYQQGPGQDPQFLISFYEKMQSDKGSIPDRFSAQQFSDYHSELNMSSLELGDSALYFCASSSGTSGGYEQYFGPGTRLTVT.

The V call is TRBV6-4, the J call TRBJ2-1, with TRBD2 matching over 12 bases. V dropped 9 bases and J dropped 8; count of bases not matched to a gene: 8. This CDR3 has 14 amino acids. Per germline, CDR1 MRHNA and CDR2 SNTAGT. Here the CDR3 reads CARSLAGGLYEQFF. CDR3 nucleotides: TGTGCCAGAAGCCTAGCGGGGGGGCTGTATGAGCAGTTCTTC.

This chain connects TRBV19 to TRBJ1-1; no definite D call. CDR1 is LNHDA, CDR2 SQIVND, per germline (reference sequence). The ends were cut back, 3 bases at V and 6 bases at J, with 11 bases in the middle. The CDR3 consists of 13 residues. CDR3 protein: CASSIVAGSEAFF. The CDR3 DNA reads TGTGCCAGTAGTATTGTGGCGGGGTCTGAAGCTTTCTTT.

The rearrangement uses TRBV18 and TRBJ2-7, with TRBD1 matching over 7 bases. After removal of 4 bases from V and 3 bases from J, the junction contained 9 bases not matched to a gene. Per the germline V gene, CDR1 is KGHSH and CDR2 is LQKENI. The CDR3 is 15 residues long. In DNA, the CDR3 is TGTGCCAGCTCACTTGGGACAGCAAGCCACTACGAGCAGTACTTC. This gives the protein CASSLGTASHYEQYF.